The rows below give T cell receptor beta chains drawn from one sample of a study of T cells in Graves' hyperthyroidism and ophthalmopathy. TCRdb fed the multiplex PCR reads into MiXCR, producing one record per CDR3 protein. The sample has hundreds of thousands of distinct CDR3 sequences, roughly 15% seen once. Sequenced: blood. These receptors all come from a woman aged 45-65 years with Graves' ophthalmopathy. CDR3s include the opening cysteine and the closing phenylalanine or tryptophan. D genes are given only for firm matches. Only some rows state a clone size, as once, few, many or a class for expanded clones.

>TRBJ2-7|-|TRBV6-1|-|13
TGTGCCAGCAGTTTCGAGGACAACTACGAGCAGTACTTC
CASSFEDNYEQYF
>TRBJ1-1|TRBD1|TRBV2|-|14
TGTGCCAGCAATGCTGGGACAGGCGGCCTTGAAGCTTTCTTT
CASNAGTGGLEAFF
>TRBJ1-2|-|TRBV19|-|12
TGTGCCAGTAGCGATCTGGGGTTGGGCTACACCTTC
CASSDLGLGYTF
>TRBJ2-7|TRBD2|TRBV6-1|-|14
TGTGCCAGCAGGTGGACTAGCGGGTTTTACGAGCAGTACTTC
CASRWTSGFYEQYF
>TRBJ2-3|-|TRBV6-2/TRBV6-3|-|13
TGTGCCAGCAGTTACGTTGGGGGAGATACGCAGTATTTT
CASSYVGGDTQYF
>TRBJ1-4|-|TRBV20-1|few|13
TGCAGTGGGAGGGGGTCGACTAATGAAAAACTGTTTTTT
CSGRGSTNEKLFF
>TRBJ2-5|-|TRBV3-1|many|13
TGTGCCAGCAGCCAGGGAGAGGAGGAGACCCAGTACTTC
CASSQGEEETQYF
>TRBJ2-3|TRBD2|TRBV10-3|-|15
TGTGCCATCAGTGATCCGGGACTAGTCACAGATACGCAGTATTTT
CAISDPGLVTDTQYF
>TRBJ2-1|-|TRBV3-1|many|14
TGTGCCAGCAGCCAAGGGACGTTGAGAGATGAGCAGTTCTTC
CASSQGTLRDEQFF
>TRBJ2-1|-|TRBV5-1|many|14
TGCGCCAGCAGCTTGCGGCGGGCGGACAATGAGCAGTTCTTC
CASSLRRADNEQFF
>TRBJ1-5|-|TRBV5-6|-|16
TGTGCCAGCAGCCTACAGGGTAACATGGGCAATCAGCCCCAGCATTTT
CASSLQGNMGNQPQHF
>TRBJ2-1|TRBD2|TRBV11-2|many|18
TGTGCCAGCAGCTTATTGAGGTTGGCGGGAGGGCGTTACAATGAGCAGTTCTTC
CASSLLRLAGGRYNEQFF
>TRBJ2-5|TRBD1|TRBV30|few|13
TGTGCCTGGAGTACAGGGGGCCAAGAGACCCAGTACTTC
CAWSTGGQETQYF
>TRBJ2-5|-|TRBV9|few|15
TGTGCCAGCAGCGTCGCCCCAGCGCGGGGAGAGACCCAGTACTTC
CASSVAPARGETQYF
>TRBJ1-2|-|TRBV3-1|few|16
TGTGCCAGCAGCCAAGGCCATCCGGGACTGAACTATGGCTACACCTTC
CASSQGHPGLNYGYTF
>TRBJ1-5|-|TRBV30|many|13
TGTGCCTGGAGTGGGGATAGCAATCAGCCCCAGCATTTT
CAWSGDSNQPQHF
>TRBJ2-2|-|TRBV12-5|many|17
TGTGCTAGTGGTCACCCCGGTAACCGGAACGGCACCGGGGAGCTGTTTTTT
CASGHPGNRNGTGELFF
>TRBJ2-1|TRBD2|TRBV24-1|many|16
TGTGCCACCAGTGATTCGGGGACTAGCTCCTACAATGAGCAGTTCTTC
CATSDSGTSSYNEQFF
>TRBJ2-7|TRBD2|TRBV5-5|many|15
TGTGCCAGCAGCTTATCGGCGGGAGGGCCCTACGAGCAGTACTTC
CASSLSAGGPYEQYF
>TRBJ1-1|-|TRBV11-3|many|13
TGTGCCAGCACAGTGGGAGTGAACACTGAAGCTTTCTTT
CASTVGVNTEAFF
>TRBJ1-2|-|TRBV29-1|-|11
TGCAGCGTTGACGGACCTGACGGCTACACCTTC
CSVDGPDGYTF
>TRBJ2-4|-|TRBV5-6|-|15
TGTGCCAGCAGCTTGAGTCCTGGGGGCAAAAACATTCAGTACTTC
CASSLSPGGKNIQYF
>TRBJ2-3|TRBD2|TRBV4-3|few|16
TGCGCCAGCAGCCAAGTATCGGGAGGCTCCACAGATACGCAGTATTTT
CASSQVSGGSTDTQYF
>TRBJ2-7|TRBD1|TRBV7-3|many|13
TGTGCCAGCAGCCCGACAGGGAAGGGCGAGCAGTACTTC
CASSPTGKGEQYF
>TRBJ2-7|-|TRBV7-9|-|14
TGTGCCAGCAGCGGATGGGACTCCACGTACGAGCAGTACTTC
CASSGWDSTYEQYF
>TRBJ2-3|TRBD2|TRBV9|many|17
TGTGCCAGCAGCGACACCACTAGCGGGAGCTTAACAGATACGCAGTATTTT
CASSDTTSGSLTDTQYF
>TRBJ2-2|TRBD2|TRBV30|many|13
TGTGCCTGGACTAGCGGGAGCACCGGGGAGCTGTTTTTT
CAWTSGSTGELFF
>TRBJ2-1|TRBD1|TRBV12-3/TRBV12-4|-|15
TGTGCCAGCAGACCCGGGACAGGTTTTATTAATGAGCAGTTCTTC
CASRPGTGFINEQFF
>TRBJ2-2|TRBD2|TRBV3-1|-|16
TGTGCCAGCAGCCGACTAGCGGGAGCGAGGACCGGGGAGCTGTTTTTT
CASSRLAGARTGELFF
>TRBJ1-1|-|TRBV25-1|-|12
TGTGCCAGCAGTGAACAACACACTGAAGCTTTCTTT
CASSEQHTEAFF
>TRBJ2-3|-|TRBV11-2|many|13
TGTGCCAGCAGCTTAGGGTCCGCAGATACGCAGTATTTT
CASSLGSADTQYF
>TRBJ2-1|-|TRBV6-2/TRBV6-3|few|15
TGTGCCAGCAGTACCTCTGGGGGGCTCTACAATGAGCAGTTCTTC
CASSTSGGLYNEQFF
>TRBJ1-5|-|TRBV7-2|-|15
TGTGCCAGCAGCCCCCGCAGGGAGGCCAATCAGCCCCAGCATTTT
CASSPRREANQPQHF
>TRBJ1-2|TRBD1|TRBV7-8|-|14
TGTGCCAGCAGCTGGGGACAGGAGGGGTATGGCTACACCTTC
CASSWGQEGYGYTF
>TRBJ2-1|TRBD2|TRBV7-3|-|15
TGTGCCAGCAGCTTAGGTAGCGGGGGGTTCAATGAGCAGTTCTTC
CASSLGSGGFNEQFF
>TRBJ1-5|-|TRBV12-3/TRBV12-4|-|16
TGTGCCAGCAGTCTCACTGGTCCGGGAGTAGGTCAGCCCCAGCATTTT
CASSLTGPGVGQPQHF
>TRBJ2-7|-|TRBV7-2|-|17
TGTGCCAGCATTCAGCTAGGGTACGGCGGTGTATTATACGAGCAGTACTTC
CASIQLGYGGVLYEQYF
>TRBJ1-3|-|TRBV28|few|15
TGTGCCAGCAGATTTTCACCTGGCAGCGACGACACCATATATTTT
CASRFSPGSDDTIYF
>TRBJ2-1|TRBD1|TRBV6-1|many|14
TGTGCCAGCCAAAGACAGGGAAGCTACAATGAGCAGTTCTTC
CASQRQGSYNEQFF
>TRBJ1-1|-|TRBV30|many|11
TGTGCCTGGAGTGTACTGGGGGCGGCTTTCTTT
CAWSVLGAAFF
>TRBJ1-2|-|TRBV7-2|many|14
TGTGCCAGCAGCTTCGGACAGAGTAACTATGGCTACACCTTC
CASSFGQSNYGYTF
>TRBJ1-1|TRBD1|TRBV28|many|14
TGTGCCAGCAATCGGGACAGGGGGCTCACTGAAGCTTTCTTT
CASNRDRGLTEAFF
>TRBJ2-5|-|TRBV20-1|few|12
TGCAGTGCTAGAGATAGCATGAAGACCCAGTACTTC
CSARDSMKTQYF
>TRBJ2-7|-|TRBV11-2|many|12
TGTGCCAGCAGGCAGGGGGAGGGGGAGCAGTACTTC
CASRQGEGEQYF
>TRBJ1-1|-|TRBV29-1|few|11
TGCAGCGTTGAAGAGACGGCGGCAGCTTTCTTT
CSVEETAAAFF
>TRBJ1-5|-|TRBV30|many|14
TGTGCCTGGAGTGTGGTGGCCGGCGGGCAGCCCCAGCATTTT
CAWSVVAGGQPQHF
>TRBJ1-1|-|TRBV12-3/TRBV12-4|many|13
TGTGCCAGCAGGACCAGGGGAGGCACTGAAGCTTTCTTT
CASRTRGGTEAFF
>TRBJ2-1|-|TRBV18|-|15
TGTGCCAGCTCACCAAAGAGCTACCGTTCGGGTGAGCAGTTCTTC
CASSPKSYRSGEQFF
>TRBJ2-1|TRBD2|TRBV20-1|many|20
TGCAGTGCTAGAGCCTTCAACAGTAAGCCTAGCGGGAGGGCCTGGGATGAGCAGTTCTTC
CSARAFNSKPSGRAWDEQFF
>TRBJ2-1|TRBD2|TRBV7-9|many|16
TGTGCCAGCAGCTTAGTGGTAGCGGGAAGGTCCCATGAGCAGTTCTTC
CASSLVVAGRSHEQFF
>TRBJ2-1|TRBD2|TRBV2|many|14
TGTGCCAGCGCTTGGGCTAGCGGGAGGAATGAGCAGTTCTTC
CASAWASGRNEQFF
>TRBJ2-4|-|TRBV20-1|-|13
TGCAGTGCTACCTCCGGGACCGCAAACATTCAGTACTTC
CSATSGTANIQYF